This TCR beta chain derives from a study of shared clonotypes between healthy human individuals. The V gene's germline CDR1 is SGHRS and CDR2 YFSETQ. The CDR3 spans 14 residues. The V and J ends lost 4 bases and 4 bases respectively, with 14 bases between them. Terminally differentiated effector memory CD45RA+ cells were excluded by CCR7 positive selection of CD45RO-negative cells. Sequenced by immunoSEQ multiplex PCR; TCRdb stores in-frame clones only, minus some. The sample has about 1.9 million clones; just over 90% are singletons. The V and J genes are TRBV5-1 and TRBJ1-2, with D perhaps matching TRBD1 (6 bases). This TCR was sampled from a man between 18 and 29 years old in good health. Some clones in this sample may be carry-over from other donors' samples. Sequencing was done on a sample of naive CD8+ T cells from PBMCs. The DNA of the CDR3 is TGCGCCAGCAGCGCGGGGACACTGACCTATGGCTACACCTTC. Translated: CASSAGTLTYGYTF. Variable domain in full (rest from reference TRBV5-1 and TRBJ1-2): KAGVTQTPRYLIKTRGQQVTLSCSPISGHRSVSWYQQTPGQGLQFLFEYFSETQRNKGNFPGRFSGRQFSNSRSEMNVSTLELGDSALYLCASSAGTLTYGYTFGSGTRLTVV.